The 4 T cell receptor beta chains below come from one sample, sequenced in a study of T cell responses to AZD1222 COVID-19 vaccine (TCRdb year 2021). The sample's time point, from its label and the paper: baseline before first vaccination. To prepare the library, the immunoSEQ multiplex PCR assay was applied. TCRdb retrieved this table from immuneACCESS and kept in-frame rearrangements only. Not all clones are present; in checked studies, unresolved V genes account for under half, and no reason is known for the remainder. The sample table holds approximately 97,000 clones, of which about 88% were seen once. Together, the top ten hold 5% of the sample. The sample was peripheral blood, taken on day 0 of AZD1222 vaccination. The receptor set was obtained from an adult in good health.

The CDR3 DNA follows: TGTGCCAGCAGCCAGGCCGGGGGGGTTCCCGAGACCCAGTACTTC. Translating gives CASSQAGGVPETQYF. The genes are TRBV5-6 and TRBJ2-5, with 8 bases lining up with TRBD2. The CDR3 spans 15 residues. Germline CDR1 reads SGHDT; CDR2 reads YYEEEE. The V gene end was trimmed by 4 bases and the J gene end by 5 bases; junction bases not matched to a gene: 10.

The chain is built from TRBV7-2 and TRBJ1-6; maybe TRBD1 (6 bases). The germline V gene encodes CDR1 SGHTA and CDR2 FQGNSA. CDR3 length: 12 residues. V lost 5 bases to trimming and J lost 11 bases, with 10 bases between them. The chain's CDR3 is CASSNGGPPLHF. The DNA for the CDR3 is TGTGCCAGCAGCAATGGGGGGCCACCCCTCCACTTT.

This chain links TRBV15 with TRBJ2-7; 9 bases are shared with TRBD1. CDR3 length: 15 residues. Germline lookup yields CDR1 LNHNV and CDR2 YYDKDF (reference sequence). The J segment lost 1 base and the V segment lost 0 bases, leaving 1 base of the junction unmatched. The CDR3 spells CATSREGTGSYEQYF. CDR3 in DNA: TGTGCCACCAGCAGAGAGGGGACAGGGTCCTACGAGCAGTACTTC.

This chain connects TRBV19 to TRBJ2-1; D tentatively reads TRBD1 or TRBD2 (5 bases each). V was clipped by 1 base and J by 10 bases, with 14 bases between them. From germline, CDR1 is LNHDA and CDR2 SQIVND (reference sequence). The CDR3 runs to 14 residues. In nucleotides, the CDR3 is TGTGCCAGTAGTATAGCTCCCGGGACGCTGGAGCAGTTCTTC. Its translation: CASSIAPGTLEQFF. The whole variable domain, remainder taken from reference TRBV19 and TRBJ2-1, is DGGITQSPKYLFRKEGQNVTLSCEQNLNHDAMYWYRQDPGQGLRLIYYSQIVNDFQKGDIAEGYSVSREKKESFPLTVTSAQKNPTAFYLCASSIAPGTLEQFFGPGTRLTVL.